Listed below are T cell receptor beta chains from one sample, sequenced in a study of shared clonotypes between healthy human individuals. Sequencing used immunoSEQ multiplex PCR; TCRdb keeps in-frame clones, though not all of them. Counted here are roughly 2.2 million clones, more than 80% occurring once; the ten biggest clones make up about 0.39%. Sequencing was done on a sample of naive CD4+ T cells from PBMCs. Source of these receptors: a man aged 18-30 years in good health. Some clones in this sample may be carry-over from other donors' samples. Both conserved end residues are part of each CDR3. The D gene is left open where the match is weak. Only some rows state a clone size, as once, few, many or a class for expanded clones.

>TRBD2|TRBJ2-1|TRBV14|NA
TGTGCCAGCAGCCAAGATTGGTCACTAGCGGGAGTAGATGAGCAGTTCTTC
CASSQDWSLAGVDEQFF
>TRBD1|TRBJ1-2|TRBV5-1|NA
TGCGCCAGCAGCTTCACAGGGGGCGAGAGCTATGGCTACACCTTC
CASSFTGGESYGYTF
>TRBD2|TRBJ2-1|TRBV6-1|NA
TGTGCCAGCAGGATAGCGGGAGGAGGAAAAGAGCAGTTCTTC
CASRIAGGGKEQFF
>NA|TRBJ1-1|TRBV5-1|NA
TGCGCCAGCAGCCAGGACTCGGAGGAGACTGAAGCTTTCTTT
CASSQDSEETEAFF
>TRBD2|TRBJ2-1|TRBV29-1|NA
TGCAGCGTACAAAAGGGCAGTAGCGGGCCCTACAATGAGCAGTTCTTC
CSVQKGSSGPYNEQFF
>NA|TRBJ2-1|TRBV7-3|NA
TGTGCCAGCAGCCCAGACTGGGGACGGAATGAGCAGTTCTTC
CASSPDWGRNEQFF
>TRBD1|TRBJ1-3|TRBV28|NA
TGTGCCAGCAGTCTACGGACAGGCGGAAACACCATATATTTT
CASSLRTGGNTIYF
>NA|TRBJ2-5|TRBV19|NA
TGTGCCAGTAGTATAACGGGGAGTAGGTCAGAGACCCAGTACTTC
CASSITGSRSETQYF
>TRBD1|TRBJ2-5|TRBV6-5|NA
TGTGCCAGCAGAAGGGACAGACAAGAGACCCAGTACTTC
CASRRDRQETQYF
>NA|TRBJ2-1|TRBV5-1|once
TGCGCCAGTACCAATAGAGGGACGGGGACCTACAATGAGCAGTTCTTC
CASTNRGTGTYNEQFF
>TRBD2|TRBJ2-5|TRBV30|NA
TGTGCCTGGAGTTTAGCGGGAGGGGCCCGGCTAGCCCAGTACTTC
CAWSLAGGARLAQYF
>NA|TRBJ1-4|TRBV19|NA
TGTGCCAGTAGTATAGGGGATGCAACTAATGAAAAACTGTTTTTT
CASSIGDATNEKLFF
>NA|TRBJ2-7|TRBV28|NA
TGTGCCAGCAGTTTGGCAGGTAGCCGGGGCGACGAGCAGTACTTC
CASSLAGSRGDEQYF
>TRBD2|TRBJ2-7|TRBV11-2|NA
TGTGCCAGCAGCTTAATATCCGTTCCGGGACTAGCGGAGCTCTACGAGCAGTACTTC
CASSLISVPGLAELYEQYF